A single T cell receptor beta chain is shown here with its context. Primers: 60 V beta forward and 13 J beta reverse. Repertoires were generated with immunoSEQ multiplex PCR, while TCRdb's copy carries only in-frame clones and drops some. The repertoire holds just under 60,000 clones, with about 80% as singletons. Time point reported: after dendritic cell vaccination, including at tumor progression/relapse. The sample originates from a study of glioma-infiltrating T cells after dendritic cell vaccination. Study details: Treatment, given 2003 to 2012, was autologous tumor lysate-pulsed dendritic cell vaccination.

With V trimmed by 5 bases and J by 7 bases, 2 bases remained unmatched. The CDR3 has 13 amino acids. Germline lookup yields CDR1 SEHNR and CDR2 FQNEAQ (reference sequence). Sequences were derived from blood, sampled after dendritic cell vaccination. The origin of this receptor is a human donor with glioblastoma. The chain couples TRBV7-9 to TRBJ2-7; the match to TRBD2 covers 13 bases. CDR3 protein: CASSPGLAGEQYF. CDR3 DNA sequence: TGTGCCAGCAGCCCGGGACTAGCGGGGGAGCAGTACTTC.